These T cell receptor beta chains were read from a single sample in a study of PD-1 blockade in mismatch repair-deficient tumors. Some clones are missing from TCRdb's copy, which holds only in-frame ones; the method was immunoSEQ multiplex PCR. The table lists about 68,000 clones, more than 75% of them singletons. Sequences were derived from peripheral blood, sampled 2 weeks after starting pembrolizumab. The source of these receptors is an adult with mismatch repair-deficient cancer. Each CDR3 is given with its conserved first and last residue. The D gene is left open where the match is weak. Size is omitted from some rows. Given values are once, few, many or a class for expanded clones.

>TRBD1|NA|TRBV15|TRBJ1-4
CATRTGTEDEKLFF
TGTGCCACCAGGACCGGGACAGAGGATGAAAAACTGTTTTTT
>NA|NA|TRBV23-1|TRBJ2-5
CASSQSPREPTRGETQYF
TGCGCCAGCAGTCAATCGCCGCGGGAACCCACCCGGGGTGAGACCCAGTACTTC
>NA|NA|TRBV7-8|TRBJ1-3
CASSHDVSGNTIYF
TGTGCCAGCAGCCACGACGTCTCTGGAAACACCATATATTTT
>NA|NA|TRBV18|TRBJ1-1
CASSPEGKAFF
TGTGCCAGCTCACCAGAAGGCAAAGCTTTCTTT
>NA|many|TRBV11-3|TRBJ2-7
CASSLGRGGAPDEQYF
TGTGCCAGCAGCTTGGGGCGGGGCGGGGCCCCCGACGAGCAGTACTTC
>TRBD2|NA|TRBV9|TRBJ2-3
CASSVVAGGPDTQYF
TGTGCCAGCAGCGTAGTAGCGGGAGGGCCCGATACGCAGTATTTT
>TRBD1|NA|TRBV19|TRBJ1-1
CASSRTGPTEAFF
TGTGCCAGTAGTAGGACAGGGCCCACTGAAGCTTTCTTT
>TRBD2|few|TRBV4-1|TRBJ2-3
CASSQVGGRIDTQYF
TGCGCCAGCAGCCAAGTAGGCGGGAGGATAGATACGCAGTATTTT
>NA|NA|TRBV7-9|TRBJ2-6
CASSFTAPGANVLTF
TGTGCCAGCAGCTTCACTGCCCCTGGGGCCAACGTCCTGACTTTC
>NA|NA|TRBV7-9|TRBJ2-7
CASSQGSTNDEQYF
TGTGCCAGCAGCCAAGGGAGTACGAACGACGAGCAGTACTTC
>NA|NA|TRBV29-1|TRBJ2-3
CSVLAKSTDTQYF
TGCAGCGTTCTTGCGAAAAGCACAGATACGCAGTATTTT
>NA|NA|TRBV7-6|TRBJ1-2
CASSFSGNYGYTF
TGTGCCAGCAGCTTTTCAGGGAACTATGGCTACACCTTC
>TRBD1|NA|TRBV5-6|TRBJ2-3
CASSLDRGPADTQYF
TGTGCCAGCAGCTTGGACAGGGGGCCGGCAGATACGCAGTATTTT
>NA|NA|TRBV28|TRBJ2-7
CASSQTDRSSYEQYF
TGTGCCAGCAGTCAAACGGACAGAAGCTCCTACGAGCAGTACTTC
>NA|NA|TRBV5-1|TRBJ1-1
CASSLAGRNTEAFF
TGCGCCAGCAGCTTGGCAGGAAGGAACACTGAAGCTTTCTTT
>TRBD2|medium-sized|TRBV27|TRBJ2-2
CASSLLRLAENTGELFF
TGTGCCAGCAGTTTATTACGCCTAGCGGAGAACACCGGGGAGCTGTTTTTT
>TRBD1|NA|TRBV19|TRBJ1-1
CASTQDRGQYTEAFF
TGTGCCAGTACCCAGGACAGGGGGCAGTACACTGAAGCTTTCTTT
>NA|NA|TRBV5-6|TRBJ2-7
CASHRWSSYEQYF
TGTGCCAGCCACAGGTGGAGCTCCTACGAGCAGTACTTC
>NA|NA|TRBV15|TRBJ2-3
CATSRPQGNTQYF
TGTGCCACCAGCAGACCACAGGGTAATACGCAGTATTTT
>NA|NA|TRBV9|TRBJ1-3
CASGKTAENTIYF
TGTGCCAGCGGGAAGACTGCAGAAAACACCATATATTTT
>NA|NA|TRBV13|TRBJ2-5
CASSPEGRGETQYF
TGTGCCAGCAGCCCCGAGGGGCGGGGAGAGACCCAGTACTTC
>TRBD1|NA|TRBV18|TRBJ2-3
CASSVGQGGTTDTQYF
TGTGCCAGCTCGGTGGGACAGGGAGGAACCACAGATACGCAGTATTTT
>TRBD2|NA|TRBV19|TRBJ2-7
CASSITSGRAYEQYF
TGTGCCAGTAGTATCACTAGCGGGAGGGCCTACGAGCAGTACTTC
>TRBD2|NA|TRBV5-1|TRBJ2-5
CASSVSGRGETQYF
TGCGCCAGCAGCGTTAGCGGGAGGGGAGAGACCCAGTACTTC
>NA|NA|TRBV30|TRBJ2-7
CAWAQTYEQYF
TGTGCCTGGGCCCAGACCTACGAGCAGTACTTC
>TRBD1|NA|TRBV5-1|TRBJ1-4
CASSFGTGAKLFF
TGCGCCAGCAGCTTTGGGACAGGGGCAAAACTGTTTTTT
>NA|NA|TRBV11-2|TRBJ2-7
CASSLGTGSSYEQYF
TGTGCCAGCAGCTTAGGTACGGGGAGCTCCTACGAGCAGTACTTC
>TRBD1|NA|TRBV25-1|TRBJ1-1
CASSGSRGRDTEAFF
TGTGCCAGCAGTGGATCCAGGGGGCGGGACACTGAAGCTTTCTTT
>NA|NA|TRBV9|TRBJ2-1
CASSQGIYNEQFF
TGTGCCAGCAGCCAGGGCATCTACAATGAGCAGTTCTTC
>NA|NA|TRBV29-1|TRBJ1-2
CSVDGAGYTF
TGCAGCGTTGATGGGGCGGGCTACACCTTC
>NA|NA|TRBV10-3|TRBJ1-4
CAIRRDGAATNEKLFF
TGTGCCATCAGACGGGACGGCGCTGCAACTAATGAAAAACTGTTTTTT
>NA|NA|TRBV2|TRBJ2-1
CASSNRLPSYNEQFF
TGTGCCAGCTCCAACCGACTCCCGTCTTACAATGAGCAGTTCTTC
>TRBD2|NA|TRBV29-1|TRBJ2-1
CSVGGTSGRGSSYNEQFF
TGCAGCGTTGGGGGGACTAGCGGGAGGGGTAGCTCCTACAATGAGCAGTTCTTC
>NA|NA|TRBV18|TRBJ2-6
CASFYSQSSGANVLTF
TGTGCCAGCTTCTATTCACAGTCCTCTGGGGCCAACGTCCTGACTTTC
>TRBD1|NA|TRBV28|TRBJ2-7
CASSLQGQVYEQYF
TGTGCCAGCAGTTTACAGGGACAGGTCTACGAGCAGTACTTC
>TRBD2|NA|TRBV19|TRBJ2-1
CASRIAGTYNEQFF
TGTGCCAGTAGGATAGCGGGAACCTACAATGAGCAGTTCTTC
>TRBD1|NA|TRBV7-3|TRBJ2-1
CASSNPGQGVHEQFF
TGTGCCAGCTCGAACCCGGGACAGGGGGTCCATGAGCAGTTCTTC
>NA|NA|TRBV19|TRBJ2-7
CASSINPGADEQYF
TGTGCCAGTAGTATTAATCCGGGTGCGGACGAGCAGTACTTC
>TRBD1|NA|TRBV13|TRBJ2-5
CASSSSTRTGRETQYF
TGTGCCAGCAGCTCGAGCACTAGGACAGGGCGAGAGACCCAGTACTTC
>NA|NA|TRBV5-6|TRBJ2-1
CASSLGGVSSYNEQFF
TGTGCCAGCAGCTTGGGTGGGGTGTCCTCCTACAATGAGCAGTTCTTC